This TCR beta chain was identified during a study of T cell changes during pregnancy in multiple sclerosis. Produced via immunoSEQ multiplex PCR; TCRdb's table is partial and in-frame only. The sample lists under 85,000 clones, around 94% occurring once. Germline CDR1 and CDR2: MNHNS and SASEGT. Trimming removed 3 bases at V and 1 base at J, with 12 bases between. This CDR3 is built from 16 residues. This TCR came from a female donor with multiple sclerosis, enrolled in a pregnancy study. The starting material was peripheral blood, obtained in the third trimester of pregnancy. The chain employs TRBV6-1 and TRBJ2-2; D may be TRBD1 (8 bases). The CDR3 nucleotides are TGTGCCAGCAGTGATACAGGGGGGGAGAACACCGGGGAGCTGTTTTTT. This gives the protein CASSDTGGENTGELFF.